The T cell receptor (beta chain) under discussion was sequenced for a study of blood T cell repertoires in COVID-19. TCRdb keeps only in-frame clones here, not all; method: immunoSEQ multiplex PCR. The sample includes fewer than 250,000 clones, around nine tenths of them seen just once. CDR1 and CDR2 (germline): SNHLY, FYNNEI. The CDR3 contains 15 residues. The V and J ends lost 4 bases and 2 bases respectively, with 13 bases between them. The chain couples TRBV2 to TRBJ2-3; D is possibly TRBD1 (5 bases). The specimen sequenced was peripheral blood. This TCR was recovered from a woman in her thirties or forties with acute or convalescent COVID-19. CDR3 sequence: CASSGQGMFTDTQYF. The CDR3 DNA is TGTGCCAGCAGTGGGCAGGGTATGTTCACAGATACGCAGTATTTT. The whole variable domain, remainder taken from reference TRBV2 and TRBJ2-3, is EPEVTQTPSHQVTQMGQEVILRCVPISNHLYFYWYRQILGQKVEFLVSFYNNEISEKSEIFDDQFSVERPDGSNFTLKIRSTKLEDSAMYFCASSGQGMFTDTQYFGPGTRLTVL.